This T cell receptor (beta chain) was identified during a study of T cells after yellow fever vaccination. Study as a whole: Low-cell-number fractions underwent preparation using SMART-Seq v4 Ultra Low Input.

Points from the study as a whole: Highly abundant clonotypes carried over from the bulk population could end up in FACS-sorted repertoires as contaminants.

This clonotype was recorded at least ten times. What it binds is unknown. CDR1 is SGHTA, CDR2 FQGNSA, per germline. V lost 1 base, J lost 2 bases, and 8 bases lay in between. The CDR3 has 14 residues. For TCR, cDNA came from 5'RACE template switching, which added a universal primer site and UMIs. TCRdb re-analysed the 5' RACE reads in MiXCR, keeping a single row per CDR3 protein. In the table there are 450,000 to 650,000 distinct CDR3 sequences, 20% to 25% of which are singletons. The rearrangement links TRBV7-2 to TRBJ2-5; D is undetermined. The clonotype comes from a man aged 18 to 35 who received the YFV17D yellow fever vaccine. This material consisted of PBMCs, taken approximately 22 days after the first yellow fever vaccination. This CDR3 reads CASSLGSHQETQYF. The DNA of the CDR3 is TGTGCCAGCAGCTTAGGCTCACATCAAGAGACCCAGTACTTC.